Here is one T cell receptor (beta chain) with its context. The antigen is unknown. Memory CD4+ cells were the fraction left after CD45RA+ naive selection. The entry originates in a study of shared clonotypes between healthy human individuals. The wider study: Researchers assigned three CD4 naive, three CD4 memory, two CD8 naive and one CD8 memory plate to each donor.

Study-wide results and limits: Sequencing depth was a factor that was expected to affect clonotype sharing among donors.

The CDR3 totals 13 residues. Germline lookup yields CDR1 SGHKS and CDR2 YYEKEE (reference sequence). V was shortened by 4 bases and J by 3 bases, with 10 bases between the two germline ends. TCRdb's copy holds only in-frame clones and misses some; the assay was immunoSEQ multiplex PCR. The table shows more than 1.2 million clones, with 98% occurring only once. This TCR derives from a man aged 25 to 45 in good health. This rearrangement joins TRBV5-5 to TRBJ1-1, with D unclear. Sequenced material: naive CD4+ T cells sorted from blood. Subset here: CD45RA+ positively selected. The CDR3 loop reads CASSLNPDTEAFF. The DNA of the CDR3 is TGTGCCAGCAGCCTTAATCCCGACACTGAAGCTTTCTTT.